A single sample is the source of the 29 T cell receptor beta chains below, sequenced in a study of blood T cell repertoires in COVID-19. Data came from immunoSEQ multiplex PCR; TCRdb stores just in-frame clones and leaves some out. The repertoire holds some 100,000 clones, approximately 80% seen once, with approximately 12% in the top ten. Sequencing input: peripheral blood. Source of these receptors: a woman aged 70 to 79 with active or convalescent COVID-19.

DNA of the CDR3: TGTGCCAGCAGCGACCAGGCTGGCTACACCTTC. Translating it yields CASSDQAGYTF. The chain carries TRBV6-5 and TRBJ1-2; unclear D gene. Trimming pared 6 bases from V and 7 bases from J, leaving 9 bases between. The CDR3 is made up of 11 amino acids. CDR1 and CDR2 (germline): MNHEY, SVGAGI.

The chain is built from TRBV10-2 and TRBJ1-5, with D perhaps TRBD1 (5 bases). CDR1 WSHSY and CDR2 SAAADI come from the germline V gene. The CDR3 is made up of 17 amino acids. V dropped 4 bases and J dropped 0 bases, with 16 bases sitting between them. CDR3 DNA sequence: TGCGCCAGCAGTGCTTCGATCGGGGGTTATAGCAATCAGCCCCAGCATTTT. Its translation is CASSASIGGYSNQPQHF.

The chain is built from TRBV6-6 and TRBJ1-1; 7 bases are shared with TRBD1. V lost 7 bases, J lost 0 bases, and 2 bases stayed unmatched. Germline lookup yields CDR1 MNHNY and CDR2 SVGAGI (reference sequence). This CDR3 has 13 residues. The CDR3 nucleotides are TGTGCCAGCAAGGGGGCATTGAACACTGAAGCTTTCTTT. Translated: CASKGALNTEAFF.

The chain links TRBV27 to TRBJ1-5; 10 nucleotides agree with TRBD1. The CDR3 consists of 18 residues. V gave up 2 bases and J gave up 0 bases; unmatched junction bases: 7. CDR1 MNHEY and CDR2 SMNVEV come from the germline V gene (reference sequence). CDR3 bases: TGTGCCAGCAGTTTAGGGGGACAGGGGACTTATAGCAATCAGCCCCAGCATTTT. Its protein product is CASSLGGQGTYSNQPQHF.

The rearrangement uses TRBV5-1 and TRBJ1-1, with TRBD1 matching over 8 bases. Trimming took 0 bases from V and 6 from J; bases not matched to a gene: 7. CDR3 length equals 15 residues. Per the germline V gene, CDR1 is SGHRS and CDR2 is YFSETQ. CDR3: CASSLATGGTAEAFF. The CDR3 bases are TGCGCCAGCAGCTTGGCAACAGGGGGAACAGCTGAAGCTTTCTTT.

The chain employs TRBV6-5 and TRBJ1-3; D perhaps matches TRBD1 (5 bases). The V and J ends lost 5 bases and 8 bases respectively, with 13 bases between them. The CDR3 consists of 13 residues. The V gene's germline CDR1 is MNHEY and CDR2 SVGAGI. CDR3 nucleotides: TGTGCCAGCAGTCAGGGTTCTGGGTACACCATATATTTT. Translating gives CASSQGSGYTIYF.

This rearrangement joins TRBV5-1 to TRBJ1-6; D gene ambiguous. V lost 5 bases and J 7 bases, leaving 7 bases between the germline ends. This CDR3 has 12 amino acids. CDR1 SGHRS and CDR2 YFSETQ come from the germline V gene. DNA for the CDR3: TGCGCCAGCAGAACGGGAAATTCACCCCTCCACTTT. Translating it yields CASRTGNSPLHF.

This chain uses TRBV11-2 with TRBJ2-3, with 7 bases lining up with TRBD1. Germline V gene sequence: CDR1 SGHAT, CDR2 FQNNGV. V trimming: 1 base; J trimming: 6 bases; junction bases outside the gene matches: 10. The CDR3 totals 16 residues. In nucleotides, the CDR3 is TGTGCCAGCAGCTTAGTGGGGACAGCCTTTTACGATACGCAGTATTTT. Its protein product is CASSLVGTAFYDTQYF. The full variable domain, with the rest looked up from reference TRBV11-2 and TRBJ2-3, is EAGVAQSPRYKIIEKRQSVAFWCNPISGHATLYWYQQILGQGPKLLIQFQNNGVVDDSQLPKDRFSAERLKGVDSTLKIQPAKLEDSAVYLCASSLVGTAFYDTQYFGPGTRLTVL.

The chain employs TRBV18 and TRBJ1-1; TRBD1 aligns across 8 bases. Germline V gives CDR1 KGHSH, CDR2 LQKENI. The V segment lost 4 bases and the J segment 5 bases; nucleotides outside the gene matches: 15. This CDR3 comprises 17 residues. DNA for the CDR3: TGTGCCAGCTCACTCCAGGCAGCAGGGGGCTGGGGGACTGAAGCTTTCTTT. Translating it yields CASSLQAAGGWGTEAFF.

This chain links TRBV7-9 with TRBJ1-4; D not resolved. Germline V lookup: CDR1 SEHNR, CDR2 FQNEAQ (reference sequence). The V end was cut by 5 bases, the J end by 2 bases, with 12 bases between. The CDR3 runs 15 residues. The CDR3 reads CASSQSTGTNEKLFF. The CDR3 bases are TGTGCCAGCAGCCAGTCGACGGGGACTAATGAAAAACTGTTTTTT.

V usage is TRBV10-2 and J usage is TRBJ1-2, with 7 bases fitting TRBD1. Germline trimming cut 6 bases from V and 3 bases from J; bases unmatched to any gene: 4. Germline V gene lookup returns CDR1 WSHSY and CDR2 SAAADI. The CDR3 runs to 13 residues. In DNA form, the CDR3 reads TGCGCCAGCAGACAAACAGGGGACTATGGCTACACCTTC. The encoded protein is CASRQTGDYGYTF.

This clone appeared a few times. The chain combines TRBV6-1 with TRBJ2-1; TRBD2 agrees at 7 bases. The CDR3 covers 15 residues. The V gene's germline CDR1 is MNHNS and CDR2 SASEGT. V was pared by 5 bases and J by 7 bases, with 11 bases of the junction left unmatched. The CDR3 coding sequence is TGTGCCAGCAGTTCCACCGGGACTATCCAAAATGAGCAGTTCTTC. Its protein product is CASSSTGTIQNEQFF.

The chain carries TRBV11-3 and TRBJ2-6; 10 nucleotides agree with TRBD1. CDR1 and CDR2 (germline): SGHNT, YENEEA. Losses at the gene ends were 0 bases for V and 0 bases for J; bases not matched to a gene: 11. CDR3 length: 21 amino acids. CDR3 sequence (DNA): TGTGCCAGCAGCTTAGACCGGGACAGGGGCCTTTCTATCTCTGGGGCCAACGTCCTGACTTTC. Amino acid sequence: CASSLDRDRGLSISGANVLTF.

CDR3 loop: CASRTSGGTDTQYF. The DNA of the CDR3 is TGTGCCAGCAGGACTAGCGGGGGCACAGATACGCAGTATTTT. The chain carries TRBV7-2 and TRBJ2-3, with TRBD2 matching 11 bases. The V gene's germline CDR1 is SGHTA and CDR2 FQGNSA. V lost 6 bases to trimming and J lost 1 base; unmatched junction nucleotides: 0. The CDR3 spans 14 residues.

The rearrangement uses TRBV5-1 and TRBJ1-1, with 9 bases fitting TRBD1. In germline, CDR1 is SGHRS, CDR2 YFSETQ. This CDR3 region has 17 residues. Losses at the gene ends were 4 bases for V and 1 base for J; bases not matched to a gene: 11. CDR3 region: CASSTGGQGTANTEAFF. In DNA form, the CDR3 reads TGCGCCAGCAGCACCGGGGGACAGGGCACAGCGAACACTGAAGCTTTCTTT.

The CDR3: CASSEYKATGVETEAFF. The CDR3 nucleotides read TGCGCCAGCAGCGAATATAAAGCTACAGGGGTAGAAACTGAAGCTTTCTTT. The chain is built from TRBV5-1 and TRBJ1-1; TRBD1 matches 7 bases. The CDR3 is made up of 17 amino acids. Germline CDR1 reads SGHRS; CDR2 reads YFSETQ. Trimming at V came to 4 bases and at J to 5 bases, leaving 17 bases not matched to a gene.

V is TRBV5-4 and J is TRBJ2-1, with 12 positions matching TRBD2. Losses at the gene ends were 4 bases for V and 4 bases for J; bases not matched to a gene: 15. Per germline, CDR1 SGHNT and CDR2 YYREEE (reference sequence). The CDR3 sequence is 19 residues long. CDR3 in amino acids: CASSPAQLAGGPAYNEQFF. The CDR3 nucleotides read TGTGCCAGCAGCCCCGCCCAGCTAGCGGGGGGGCCAGCATACAATGAGCAGTTCTTC.

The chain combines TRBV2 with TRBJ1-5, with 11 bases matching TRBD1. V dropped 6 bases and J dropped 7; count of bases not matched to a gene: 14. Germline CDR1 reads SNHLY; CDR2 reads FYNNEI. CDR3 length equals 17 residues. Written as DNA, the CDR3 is TGTGCCAGCAGGCAATCGGGGGGACAGGGGGTAGGGCAGCCCCAGCATTTT. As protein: CASRQSGGQGVGQPQHF. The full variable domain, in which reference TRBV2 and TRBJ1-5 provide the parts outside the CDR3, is EPEVTQTPSHQVTQMGQEVILRCVPISNHLYFYWYRQILGQKVEFLVSFYNNEISEKSEIFDDQFSVERPDGSNFTLKIRSTKLEDSAMYFCASRQSGGQGVGQPQHFGDGTRLSIL.

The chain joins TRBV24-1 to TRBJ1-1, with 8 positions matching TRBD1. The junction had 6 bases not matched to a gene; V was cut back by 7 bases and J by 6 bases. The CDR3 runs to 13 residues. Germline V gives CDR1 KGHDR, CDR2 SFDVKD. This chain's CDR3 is CATRVTGGAEAFF. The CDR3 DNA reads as TGTGCCACCAGGGTAACAGGGGGGGCTGAAGCTTTCTTT.

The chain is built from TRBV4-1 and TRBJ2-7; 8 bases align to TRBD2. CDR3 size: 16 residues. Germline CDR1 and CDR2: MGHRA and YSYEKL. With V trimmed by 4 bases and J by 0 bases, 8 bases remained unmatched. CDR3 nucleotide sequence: TGCGCCAGCAGCCCCGTCCGGGGGGGATTCTCCTACGAGCAGTACTTC. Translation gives CASSPVRGGFSYEQYF.

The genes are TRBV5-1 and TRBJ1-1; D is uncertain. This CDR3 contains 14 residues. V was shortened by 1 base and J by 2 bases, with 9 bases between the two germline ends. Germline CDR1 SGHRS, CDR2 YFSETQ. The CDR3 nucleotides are TGCGCCAGCAGCTTGACTCACCTAAACACTGAAGCTTTCTTT. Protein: CASSLTHLNTEAFF. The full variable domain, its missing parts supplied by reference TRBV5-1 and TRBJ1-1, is KAGVTQTPRYLIKTRGQQVTLSCSPISGHRSVSWYQQTPGQGLQFLFEYFSETQRNKGNFPGRFSGRQFSNSRSEMNVSTLELGDSALYLCASSLTHLNTEAFFGQGTRLTVV.

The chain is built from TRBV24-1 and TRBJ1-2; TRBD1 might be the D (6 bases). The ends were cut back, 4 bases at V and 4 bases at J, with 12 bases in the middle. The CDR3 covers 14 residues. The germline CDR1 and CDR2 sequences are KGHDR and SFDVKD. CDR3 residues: CATSEPGQLYGYTF. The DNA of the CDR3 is TGTGCCACCAGTGAGCCCGGACAGCTCTATGGCTACACCTTC.

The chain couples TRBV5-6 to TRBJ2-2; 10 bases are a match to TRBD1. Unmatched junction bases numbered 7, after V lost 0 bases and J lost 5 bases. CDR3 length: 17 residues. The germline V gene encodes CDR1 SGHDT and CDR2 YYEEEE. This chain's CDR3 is CASSLVMLGQGTGELFF. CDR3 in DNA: TGTGCCAGCAGCTTGGTGATGTTGGGACAGGGGACCGGGGAGCTGTTTTTT.

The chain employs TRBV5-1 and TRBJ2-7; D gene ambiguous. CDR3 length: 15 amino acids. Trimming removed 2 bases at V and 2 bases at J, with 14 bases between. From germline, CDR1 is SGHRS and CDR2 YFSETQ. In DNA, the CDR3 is TGCGCCAGCAGCTTAGCCCCCCCATCTACCTACGAGCAGTACTTC. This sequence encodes CASSLAPPSTYEQYF.

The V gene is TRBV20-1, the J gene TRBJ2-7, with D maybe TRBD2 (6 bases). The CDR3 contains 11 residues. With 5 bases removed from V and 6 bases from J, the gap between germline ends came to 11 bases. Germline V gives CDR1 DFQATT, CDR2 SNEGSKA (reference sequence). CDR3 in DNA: TGCAGTGCTCCCGGGGGTACCGAGCAGTACTTC. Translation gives CSAPGGTEQYF.

The CDR3 loop reads CASSQQSDRDYEQYF. DNA of the CDR3: TGCGCCAGCAGCCAACAATCGGACAGGGACTACGAGCAGTACTTC. The chain has TRBV4-3 and TRBJ2-7, with 8 positions matching TRBD1. The CDR3 has 15 amino acids. V gave up 2 bases and J gave up 3 bases; unmatched junction bases: 6. Germline lookup yields CDR1 LGHNA and CDR2 YSLEER.

This CDR3 is CASSSGFTEAFF. The CDR3 DNA follows: TGTGCCAGCAGTTCAGGGTTTACTGAAGCTTTCTTT. This chain connects TRBV6-2 or TRBV6-3 to TRBJ1-1, with D tentatively TRBD1 (5 bases). This CDR3 contains 12 residues. Trimming stripped 4 bases from V and 5 bases from J, with 8 bases between. The germline V gene has CDR1 MNHEY and CDR2 SVGEGT.

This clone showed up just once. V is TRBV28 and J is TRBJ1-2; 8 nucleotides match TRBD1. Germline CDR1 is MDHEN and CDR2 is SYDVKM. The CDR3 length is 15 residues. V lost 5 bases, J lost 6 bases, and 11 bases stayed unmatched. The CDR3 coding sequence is TGTGCCAGCAGTACCCCGGGACAGGCGGGTCATGGCTACACCTTC. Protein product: CASSTPGQAGHGYTF.

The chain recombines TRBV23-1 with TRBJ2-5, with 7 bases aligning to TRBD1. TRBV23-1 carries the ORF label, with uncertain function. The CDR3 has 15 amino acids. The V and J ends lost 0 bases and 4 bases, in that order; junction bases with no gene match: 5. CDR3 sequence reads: CASSQSKTGRETQYF. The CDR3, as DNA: TGCGCCAGCAGTCAATCGAAGACAGGGCGAGAGACCCAGTACTTC.